This TCR beta chain was recorded in a study of shared clonotypes between healthy human individuals. Study findings and constraints: The study generally estimated greater richness for naive than memory subsets.

Clones were read by immunoSEQ multiplex PCR, and TCRdb kept only the in-frame ones, dropping some. The data show around 2.5 million clones, with 90% to 95% seen just once and more than 0.35% held by the top ten. Notes on this clone: Its antigen is unknown.

This clonotype was obtained from a man aged 18 to 35 in good health. Some clones in this sample may be carry-over from other donors' samples. The sequenced sample was naive CD4+ T cells from PBMCs. Subset of the sample: CD45RA+ positively selected.

The CDR3 DNA reads TGCAGCGTAGCCCTTAGACAGGCTATGAACACTGAAGCTTTCTTT. This sequence encodes CSVALRQAMNTEAFF. The chain employs TRBV29-1 and TRBJ1-1; tentatively, D is TRBD1 (6 bases). Germline V lookup: CDR1 SQVTM, CDR2 ANQGSEA. V lost 6 bases and J lost 0, with 17 bases in between. The CDR3 spans 15 residues.